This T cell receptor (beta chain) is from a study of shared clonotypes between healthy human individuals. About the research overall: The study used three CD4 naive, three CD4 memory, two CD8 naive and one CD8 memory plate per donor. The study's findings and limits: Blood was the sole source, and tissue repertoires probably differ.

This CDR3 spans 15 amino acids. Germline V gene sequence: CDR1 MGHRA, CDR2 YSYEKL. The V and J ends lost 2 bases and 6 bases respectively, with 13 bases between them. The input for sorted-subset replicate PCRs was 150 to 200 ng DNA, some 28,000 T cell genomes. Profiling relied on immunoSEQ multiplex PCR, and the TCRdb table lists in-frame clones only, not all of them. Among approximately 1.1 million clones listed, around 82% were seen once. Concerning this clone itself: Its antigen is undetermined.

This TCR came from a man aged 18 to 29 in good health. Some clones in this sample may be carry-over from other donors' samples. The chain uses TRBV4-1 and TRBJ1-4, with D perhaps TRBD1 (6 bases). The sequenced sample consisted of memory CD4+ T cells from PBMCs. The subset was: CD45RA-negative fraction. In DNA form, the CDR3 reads TGCGCCAGCAGCCAATTTTGGGGGGGCGATGAAAAACTGTTTTTT. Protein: CASSQFWGGDEKLFF.